This record concerns one T cell receptor beta chain sequence. Its specificity is not known. The data derive from a study of siplizumab effects on memory and regulatory T cells. Assay used: immunoSEQ multiplex PCR; TCRdb lists only in-frame clones, some missing. The table records some 110,000 clones, under 95% of them present only once. V gave up 3 bases and J gave up 8 bases; unmatched junction bases: 10. The CDR3 has 16 amino acids. The V gene's germline CDR1 is MNHEY and CDR2 SVGAGI. Regarding the study as a whole: The naive T cell population seemed more diverse than memory cells and seemed a major contributor to the alloresponse. Siplizumab produced a significant reduction in alloreactive sequences that were traceable to unstimulated CD4+ memory cells.

The sequencing input was CD4+ T cells sorted from blood. The chain employs TRBV6-5 and TRBJ1-2, with 12 bases fitting TRBD1. This TCR derives from a human donor in good health. This CDR3 reads CASSYGTGGAFVGYTF. The CDR3 bases are TGTGCCAGCAGTTATGGGACAGGGGGCGCATTTGTCGGCTACACCTTC.